The rows below give T cell receptor beta chains drawn from one sample of a study of T cell repertoires in cytomegalovirus infection. MiXCR, applied by TCRdb to the reads, yields one record per CDR3 protein. The sample carries approximately 250,000 distinct CDR3 sequences, 6% to 8% recorded once. Sequenced material: PBMCs. The source of these receptors is a human donor in good health (CMV status not recorded). Some clones in this sample may be carry-over from other donors' samples. Each CDR3 is given with its conserved first and last residue. The D gene is left open where the match is weak. Rows give clone size only sometimes, using once, few, many, or a class for an expanded clone.

d_gene: -
abundance: many
v_gene: TRBV7-2
j_gene: TRBJ2-1
CDR3aa: CASSFGQGGSNEQFF
CDR3nt: TGTGCCAGCAGCTTCGGACAGGGAGGGAGCAATGAGCAGTTCTTC

d_gene: TRBD2
abundance: many
v_gene: TRBV3-1
j_gene: TRBJ2-1
CDR3aa: CASSHRRTSGAYNEQFF
CDR3nt: TGTGCCAGCAGCCACCGACGGACTAGCGGGGCCTACAATGAGCAGTTCTTC

d_gene: TRBD1
abundance: many
v_gene: TRBV11-2
j_gene: TRBJ2-2
CDR3aa: CASRTGGVLFF
CDR3nt: TGTGCCAGCAGGACAGGGGGTGTTCTGTTTTTT

d_gene: -
abundance: many
v_gene: TRBV7-9
j_gene: TRBJ1-2
CDR3aa: CASSFEPPGYGYTF
CDR3nt: TGTGCCAGCAGCTTTGAACCTCCAGGCTATGGCTACACCTTC

d_gene: -
abundance: many
v_gene: TRBV7-2
j_gene: TRBJ1-1
CDR3aa: CASSLGGWEGEAFF
CDR3nt: TGTGCCAGCAGCTTAGGTGGCTGGGAAGGTGAAGCTTTCTTT

d_gene: -
abundance: many
v_gene: TRBV7-2
j_gene: TRBJ1-5
CDR3aa: CASSFRSNQPQHF
CDR3nt: TGTGCCAGCAGCTTCAGAAGCAATCAGCCCCAGCATTTT

d_gene: -
abundance: once
v_gene: TRBV20-1
j_gene: TRBJ1-4
CDR3aa: CSAREGGGATNEKLFF
CDR3nt: TGCAGTGCTAGGGAGGGCGGTGGAGCAACTAATGAAAAACTGTTTTTT

d_gene: TRBD2
abundance: many
v_gene: TRBV7-2
j_gene: TRBJ2-7
CDR3aa: CASSLDPSGGKEQYF
CDR3nt: TGTGCCAGCAGCTTAGATCCTAGCGGGGGGAAAGAGCAGTACTTC

d_gene: -
abundance: many
v_gene: TRBV25-1
j_gene: TRBJ2-7
CDR3aa: CASSESDGLSYEQYF
CDR3nt: TGTGCCAGCAGTGAATCAGACGGCTTATCCTACGAGCAGTACTTC

d_gene: -
abundance: many
v_gene: TRBV6-2/TRBV6-3
j_gene: TRBJ2-5
CDR3aa: CASSPRDSLTWETQYF
CDR3nt: TGTGCCAGCAGTCCCCGGGACTCGTTGACCTGGGAGACCCAGTACTTC

d_gene: TRBD1
abundance: -
v_gene: TRBV20-1
j_gene: TRBJ1-5
CDR3aa: CSASQGDQPQHF
CDR3nt: TGCAGTGCCAGCCAGGGGGATCAGCCCCAGCATTTT

d_gene: -
abundance: many
v_gene: TRBV7-3
j_gene: TRBJ1-2
CDR3aa: CASSLTGDTVLHYGYTF
CDR3nt: TGTGCCAGCAGCTTAACGGGGGATACGGTGCTTCACTATGGCTACACCTTC

d_gene: -
abundance: -
v_gene: TRBV29-1
j_gene: TRBJ2-3
CDR3aa: CSVEAGVSTDTQYF
CDR3nt: TGCAGCGTTGAAGCGGGAGTTAGCACAGATACGCAGTATTTT

d_gene: -
abundance: many
v_gene: TRBV14
j_gene: TRBJ1-1
CDR3aa: CASSRRGTEAFF
CDR3nt: TGTGCCAGCAGCCGACGGGGCACTGAAGCTTTCTTT

d_gene: TRBD2
abundance: many
v_gene: TRBV7-3
j_gene: TRBJ2-3
CDR3aa: CASSRTSGGGPDTQYF
CDR3nt: TGTGCCAGCAGCCGGACCTCCGGGGGGGGTCCAGATACGCAGTATTTT

d_gene: -
abundance: many
v_gene: TRBV7-3
j_gene: TRBJ1-3
CDR3aa: CASSLLGMTGNTIYF
CDR3nt: TGTGCCAGCAGCTTATTGGGAATGACTGGAAACACCATATATTTT

d_gene: TRBD1
abundance: -
v_gene: TRBV29-1
j_gene: TRBJ1-5
CDR3aa: CSVVERGGESNQPQHF
CDR3nt: TGCAGCGTTGTTGAGAGAGGGGGCGAAAGCAATCAGCCCCAGCATTTT

d_gene: -
abundance: many
v_gene: TRBV9
j_gene: TRBJ2-3
CDR3aa: CASSVRRASTDTQYF
CDR3nt: TGTGCCAGCAGCGTTAGGAGGGCGAGTACAGATACGCAGTATTTT

d_gene: -
abundance: many
v_gene: TRBV2
j_gene: TRBJ1-1
CDR3aa: CASNGRGIWNTEAFF
CDR3nt: TGTGCCAGCAATGGACGGGGGATATGGAACACTGAAGCTTTCTTT

d_gene: -
abundance: many
v_gene: TRBV6-2/TRBV6-3
j_gene: TRBJ1-2
CDR3aa: CASSERDGKNYGYTF
CDR3nt: TGTGCCAGCAGTGAGAGGGACGGAAAAAACTATGGCTACACCTTC

d_gene: -
abundance: many
v_gene: TRBV5-4
j_gene: TRBJ2-1
CDR3aa: CASSLNAGSYNEQFF
CDR3nt: TGTGCCAGCAGCCTAAACGCCGGGAGTTACAATGAGCAGTTCTTC

d_gene: TRBD1
abundance: many
v_gene: TRBV28
j_gene: TRBJ2-7
CDR3aa: CASSLRWPGGFYEQYF
CDR3nt: TGTGCCAGCAGTTTAAGATGGCCAGGGGGATTCTACGAGCAGTACTTC

d_gene: -
abundance: many
v_gene: TRBV7-2
j_gene: TRBJ2-3
CDR3aa: CASSLEAGRTDTQYF
CDR3nt: TGTGCCAGCAGCTTAGAGGCAGGGAGAACAGATACGCAGTATTTT

d_gene: -
abundance: many
v_gene: TRBV7-2
j_gene: TRBJ1-5
CDR3aa: CASSPSINQPQHF
CDR3nt: TGTGCCAGCAGCCCCTCGATCAATCAGCCCCAGCATTTT

d_gene: TRBD1
abundance: many
v_gene: TRBV6-2/TRBV6-3
j_gene: TRBJ1-5
CDR3aa: CASSTHPGQALYSNQPQHF
CDR3nt: TGTGCCAGCAGTACACACCCGGGACAGGCGCTTTATAGCAATCAGCCCCAGCATTTT

d_gene: -
abundance: many
v_gene: TRBV2
j_gene: TRBJ2-2
CDR3aa: CASSDARSGTGELFF
CDR3nt: TGTGCCAGCAGTGACGCCAGATCGGGCACCGGGGAGCTGTTTTTT

d_gene: -
abundance: many
v_gene: TRBV7-2
j_gene: TRBJ1-5
CDR3aa: CASSLEGRALNQPQHF
CDR3nt: TGTGCCAGCAGCTTAGAAGGCCGGGCTTTGAATCAGCCCCAGCATTTT

d_gene: -
abundance: many
v_gene: TRBV7-2
j_gene: TRBJ2-6
CDR3aa: CASSRGSSGANVLTF
CDR3nt: TGTGCCAGCAGCCGGGGGTCCTCTGGGGCCAACGTCCTGACTTTC

d_gene: TRBD1
abundance: -
v_gene: TRBV29-1
j_gene: TRBJ1-4
CDR3aa: CSAETGYGEKLFF
CDR3nt: TGCAGCGCCGAGACAGGGTATGGCGAAAAACTGTTTTTT

d_gene: TRBD1
abundance: many
v_gene: TRBV20-1
j_gene: TRBJ1-5
CDR3aa: CSADIQGENKPQHF
CDR3nt: TGCAGTGCCGATATACAGGGGGAAAACAAGCCCCAGCATTTT

d_gene: TRBD1
abundance: many
v_gene: TRBV28
j_gene: TRBJ2-7
CDR3aa: CASSSTGQGLYEQYF
CDR3nt: TGTGCCAGCAGTTCTACGGGACAGGGCTTATACGAGCAGTACTTC

d_gene: TRBD1
abundance: many
v_gene: TRBV12-3/TRBV12-4
j_gene: TRBJ1-5
CDR3aa: CASRRGQGAGNQPQHF
CDR3nt: TGTGCCAGCAGGCGGGGCCAGGGGGCTGGCAATCAGCCCCAGCATTTT

d_gene: TRBD2
abundance: many
v_gene: TRBV7-8
j_gene: TRBJ2-1
CDR3aa: CASSPTERGGINEQFF
CDR3nt: TGTGCCAGCAGCCCCACGGAGCGGGGGGGCATCAATGAGCAGTTCTTC

d_gene: -
abundance: many
v_gene: TRBV19
j_gene: TRBJ2-3
CDR3aa: CASQPGRGTDTQYF
CDR3nt: TGTGCCAGTCAGCCGGGACGAGGCACAGATACGCAGTATTTT

d_gene: -
abundance: many
v_gene: TRBV11-3
j_gene: TRBJ2-6
CDR3aa: CASRSPKIYSGANVLTF
CDR3nt: TGTGCCAGCAGATCCCCAAAAATTTACTCTGGGGCCAACGTCCTGACTTTC

d_gene: -
abundance: many
v_gene: TRBV29-1
j_gene: TRBJ1-5
CDR3aa: CSVVTGEWDQPQHF
CDR3nt: TGCAGCGTTGTTACCGGGGAGTGGGATCAGCCCCAGCATTTT

d_gene: TRBD1
abundance: few
v_gene: TRBV29-1
j_gene: TRBJ2-5
CDR3aa: CSVDDRGGETQYF
CDR3nt: TGCAGCGTTGATGACAGGGGAGGAGAGACCCAGTACTTC

d_gene: -
abundance: many
v_gene: TRBV3-1
j_gene: TRBJ1-1
CDR3aa: CASSQVQGDTEAFF
CDR3nt: TGTGCCAGCAGCCAAGTACAGGGAGACACTGAAGCTTTCTTT